This T cell receptor (beta chain) was recovered during a study of shared clonotypes between healthy human individuals. Turning to the study itself: CD4 naive and CD4 memory each took three plates per donor, while CD8 naive took two and CD8 memory one.

V shed 7 bases and J shed 6 bases, with 28 bases lying between them. The CDR3 loop spans 18 amino acids. Per the germline V gene, CDR1 is MDHEN and CDR2 is SYDVKM. Caucasian adults living in Nashville, Tennessee, provided all samples. The genomic DNA of each subset was split evenly across several immunoSEQ plates. Tens of thousands of T cell genomes, or about 190 ng DNA, went into the sorted-subset replicate PCRs. The protocol was immunoSEQ multiplex PCR, while the TCRdb copy is restricted to in-frame clones and leaves out a portion. The data contain around 2.1 million clones, 90% to 96% of them singletons.

The chain is built from TRBV28 and TRBJ2-1; tentatively, D is TRBD2 (6 bases). Sequencing was carried out using naive CD4+ T cells sorted from blood. Specified subset: CD45RA+ positively selected. The TCR sequence derives from a young man in good health. The DNA for the CDR3 is TGTGCCAGCATCCTGGGCAGGCTAGCGTCAGTGGCGGCCAATGAGCAGTTCTTC. Its protein product is CASILGRLASVAANEQFF.